Following are 30 T cell receptor beta chains from one sample sequenced in a study of OX40 agonist ivuxolimab in advanced cancers. This table comes from immunoSEQ multiplex PCR, and its TCRdb copy is limited to in-frame clones, with some not included. The profile covers 55,000 to 80,000 clones, with about 89% appearing a single time and 5.2% taken by the ten largest. The sequences come from CD4+ or CD8+ T cells sorted from blood, collected in a trial of the OX40 agonist ivuxolimab. The receptors shown here come from an adult with an advanced solid tumor such as melanoma, head and neck, liver or kidney cancer.

The chain combines TRBV30 with TRBJ1-5, with TRBD1 identical over 7 bases. This CDR3 contains 12 residues. The germline gives CDR1 GTSNPN, CDR2 SVGIG (reference sequence). The V segment lost 2 bases and the J segment 9 bases; nucleotides outside the gene matches: 4. The CDR3 nucleotides read TGTGCCTGGAGTTTCCCAGGGGGGCCCCAGCATTTT. Residues: CAWSFPGGPQHF. Based on the CDR3 plus reference TRBV30 and TRBJ1-5, the full variable domain is SQTIHQWPATLVQPVGSPLSLECTVEGTSNPNLYWYRQAAGRGLQLLFYSVGIGQISSEVPQNLSASRPQDRQFILSSKKLLLSDSGFYLCAWSFPGGPQHFGDGTRLSIL.

The chain's CDR3 is CSVESQMNTEAFF. CDR3 nucleotides: TGCAGCGTTGAGTCGCAGATGAACACTGAAGCTTTCTTT. The chain has TRBV29-1 and TRBJ1-1; no reliable D call. This CDR3 region has 13 residues. Trimming took off 3 bases at V and 0 bases at J, with 8 bases between the two ends. The germline V gene has CDR1 SQVTM and CDR2 ANQGSEA.

The V and J genes are TRBV5-1 and TRBJ2-5, with 14 bases matching TRBD2. The CDR3 is 18 amino acids. The germline V gene encodes CDR1 SGHRS and CDR2 YFSETQ. The V segment lost 0 bases and the J segment 1 base; nucleotides outside the gene matches: 5. This chain's CDR3 is CASSLVRGLAGVQETQYF. The CDR3 DNA follows: TGCGCCAGCAGCTTGGTTCGGGGACTAGCGGGAGTCCAAGAGACCCAGTACTTC.

This chain's CDR3 is CASSSQGSYEQYF. As DNA, the CDR3 is TGTGCCAGCAGCTCTCAGGGTTCCTACGAGCAGTACTTC. V gene TRBV7-3 combines with J gene TRBJ2-7, with a weak D call TRBD1 (5 bases). Deletions cut 4 bases from V and 1 base from J, with 8 bases between. Germline V gene data show CDR1 as SGHTA and CDR2 as FQGTGA. The CDR3 consists of 13 residues.

This clone was seen just once. The chain couples TRBV2 to TRBJ1-1; 9 nucleotides line up with TRBD1. The ends lost 6 bases at V and 4 bases at J; junction bases unmatched: 9. The germline CDR1 and CDR2 sequences are SNHLY and FYNNEI. This CDR3 contains 15 residues. CDR3 nucleotide sequence: TGTGCCAGCAGCCGGACAGGGGCGGTGGGCACTGAAGCTTTCTTT. Its protein product is CASSRTGAVGTEAFF.

V gene TRBV5-4 combines with J gene TRBJ2-7, with TRBD1 matching over 7 bases. The germline CDR1 and CDR2 sequences are SGHNT and YYREEE (reference sequence). V lost 2 bases and J lost 5; bases outside the gene matches: 4. There are 13 residues in the CDR3. The CDR3 region has the DNA TGTGCCAGCAGCTTCCGGGACAGCGACGAGCAGTACTTC. Encoded protein: CASSFRDSDEQYF.

This clone was seen once. This sequence joins TRBV4-1 and TRBJ1-6, with TRBD1 as a possible D gene (5 bases). This CDR3 region has 15 residues. CDR1 is MGHRA and CDR2 is YSYEKL in the germline V gene. Deletions cut 0 bases from V and 9 bases from J, with 12 bases between. CDR3 protein: CASSQERTYFSPLHF. The CDR3 DNA is TGCGCCAGCAGCCAAGAACGGACATACTTTTCACCCCTCCACTTT.

The chain combines TRBV5-1 with TRBJ1-2; D remains ambiguous. The CDR3 spans 13 residues. V lost 0 bases, J lost 7 bases, and 10 bases lay in between. Per the germline V gene, CDR1 is SGHRS and CDR2 is YFSETQ. CDR3 region: CASSLGASGGYTF. The CDR3 coding sequence is TGCGCCAGCAGCTTGGGGGCCTCAGGTGGCTACACCTTC.

The chain has TRBV10-2 and TRBJ2-3, with 7 nucleotides matching TRBD1. The germline V gene has CDR1 WSHSY and CDR2 SAAADI. After removal of 1 base from V and 7 bases from J, the junction contained 2 bases not matched to a gene. The CDR3 is 13 residues long. The CDR3 nucleotides read TGCGCCAGCAGTGAGTTAGGGGGCTATACGCAGTATTTT. It translates to CASSELGGYTQYF.

This chain joins TRBV7-8 and TRBJ2-7; TRBD2 aligns across 8 bases. The CDR3 has 16 amino acids. Germline-derived CDR1 and CDR2 are SGHVS and FQNEAQ. With V trimmed by 5 bases and J by 5 bases, 14 bases remained unmatched. The CDR3 loop reads CASSQPGGAFAHEQYF. CDR3 bases: TGTGCCAGCAGCCAACCGGGAGGGGCGTTCGCGCACGAGCAGTACTTC. The complete variable domain, with remaining parts taken from reference TRBV7-8 and TRBJ2-7, reads GAGVSQSPRYKVAKRGQDVALRCDPISGHVSLFWYQQALGQGPEFLTYFQNEAQLDKSGLPSDRFFAERPEGSVSTLKIQRTQQEDSAVYLCASSQPGGAFAHEQYFGPGTRLTVT.

This rearrangement joins TRBV30 to TRBJ1-2; D unresolved. The CDR3 has 13 amino acids. Trimming stripped 0 bases from V and 4 bases from J, with 9 bases between. Germline V gives CDR1 GTSNPN, CDR2 SVGIG (reference sequence). The CDR3 protein is CAWSVPGIYGYTF. The CDR3 DNA reads TGTGCCTGGAGTGTACCCGGCATCTATGGCTACACCTTC.

The chain has TRBV5-4 and TRBJ2-3; tentatively, D is TRBD2 (5 bases). CDR3 length: 18 residues. The V and J ends lost 0 bases and 2 bases respectively, with 19 bases between them. Looked up from germline, CDR1 is SGHNT and CDR2 is YYREEE (reference sequence). DNA of the CDR3: TGTGCCAGCAGCTTGGTGTTGAGTATGGACTCTTACACAGATACGCAGTATTTT. Residues: CASSLVLSMDSYTDTQYF.

The chain combines TRBV7-8 with TRBJ1-2; 7 bases fit TRBD1. Trimming at V came to 7 bases and at J to 6 bases, leaving 17 bases not matched to a gene. The CDR3 totals 16 residues. Germline CDR1 is SGHVS and CDR2 is FQNEAQ. The CDR3 DNA reads TGTGCCAGCACCCTTCGACAGGGCCAAATGGCGGATGGCTACACCTTC. This encodes CASTLRQGQMADGYTF. Full variable domain (missing parts from reference TRBV7-8 and TRBJ1-2): GAGVSQSPRYKVAKRGQDVALRCDPISGHVSLFWYQQALGQGPEFLTYFQNEAQLDKSGLPSDRFFAERPEGSVSTLKIQRTQQEDSAVYLCASTLRQGQMADGYTFGSGTRLTVV.

This chain joins TRBV29-1 and TRBJ2-4; D call uncertain. The germline CDR1 and CDR2 sequences are SQVTM and ANQGSEA. V was cut by 1 base and J by 0 bases, with 4 bases left in between. There are 13 residues in the CDR3. As DNA, the CDR3 is TGCAGCGTTGAAGGGGGAGCCAAAAACATTCAGTACTTC. This encodes CSVEGGAKNIQYF.

This clone was recorded once. The rearrangement uses TRBV7-2 and TRBJ1-2; D is unresolved. The germline V gene has CDR1 SGHTA and CDR2 FQGNSA. The V end was cut by 1 base, the J end by 8 bases, with 17 bases between. The CDR3 sequence is 15 residues long. CDR3 DNA sequence: TGTGCCAGCAGCTTAGGGGATAGGGCGGGAAACGGCTACACCTTC. Its protein is CASSLGDRAGNGYTF.

The sample holds a few counts of this clone. The V gene is TRBV9, the J gene TRBJ2-3; 10 bases match TRBD2. With V trimmed by 4 bases and J by 5 bases, 10 bases remained unmatched. Germline V CDR1 and CDR2: SGDLS, YYNGEE. The CDR3 extends over 16 amino acids. The CDR3 is CASSRISGRREDTQYF. The CDR3 DNA sequence: TGTGCCAGCAGCCGGATTAGCGGGAGGAGGGAAGATACGCAGTATTTT. Drawing the rest from reference TRBV9 and TRBJ2-3, the complete variable domain is DSGVTQTPKHLITATGQRVTLRCSPRSGDLSVYWYQQSLDQGLQFLIQYYNGEERAKGNILERFSAQQFPDLHSELNLSSLELGDSALYFCASSRISGRREDTQYFGPGTRLTVL.

The genes are TRBV28 and TRBJ2-3; the D is unclear. This CDR3 comprises 12 residues. From germline, CDR1 is MDHEN and CDR2 SYDVKM. Trimming took off 5 bases at V and 14 bases at J, with 17 bases between the two ends. The DNA of the CDR3 is TGTGCCAGCAGTCCCGGACCTCGGGCAGGGTATTTT. It yields the protein CASSPGPRAGYF.

CDR3 DNA sequence: TGTGCCAGCAGCCGGGACAGAAACAAAAACATTCAGTACTTC. Amino acids: CASSRDRNKNIQYF. V usage is TRBV5-8 and J usage is TRBJ2-4; 7 nucleotides align to TRBD1. The CDR3 length is 14 residues. CDR1 and CDR2 from the germline V gene are SGHTS and YDEGEE. V was clipped by 4 bases and J by 3 bases; unmatched bases: 4.

V usage is TRBV18 and J usage is TRBJ2-7; tentative D call: TRBD1 (7 bases). This CDR3 region has 14 residues. Trimming cost V 3 bases and J 6 bases, with 15 bases left between them. CDR1 is KGHSH, CDR2 LQKENI, per germline. The CDR3 region is CASSPSEGAGEQYF. In nucleotides, the CDR3 is TGTGCCAGCTCACCCTCGGAGGGGGCTGGCGAGCAGTACTTC. The complete variable domain, with remaining parts taken from reference TRBV18 and TRBJ2-7, reads NAGVMQNPRHLVRRRGQEARLRCSPMKGHSHVYWYRQLPEEGLKFMVYLQKENIIDESGMPKERFSAEFPKEGPSILRIQQVVRGDSAAYFCASSPSEGAGEQYFGPGTRLTVT.

The gene calls are TRBV19 and TRBJ2-1, with D possibly being TRBD2 (5 bases). Trimming shortened V by 6 bases and J by 6 bases, and 9 bases separated the two germline ends. This CDR3 spans 12 amino acids. Germline V gene sequence: CDR1 LNHDA, CDR2 SQIVND (reference sequence). In DNA, the CDR3 is TGTGCCAGTAGGAGAGGAGGCAATGAGCAGTTCTTC. Residues: CASRRGGNEQFF. Full variable domain (missing parts from reference TRBV19 and TRBJ2-1): DGGITQSPKYLFRKEGQNVTLSCEQNLNHDAMYWYRQDPGQGLRLIYYSQIVNDFQKGDIAEGYSVSREKKESFPLTVTSAQKNPTAFYLCASRRGGNEQFFGPGTRLTVL.

This sequence joins TRBV7-9 and TRBJ1-4, with 11 positions matching TRBD1. Germline-derived CDR1 and CDR2 are SEHNR and FQNEAQ (reference sequence). The ends lost 2 bases at V and 8 bases at J; junction bases unmatched: 4. The length of the CDR3 is 15 residues. This CDR3 reads CASSLPGQGEEKLFF. For the CDR3, the DNA is TGTGCCAGCAGCTTACCGGGACAGGGGGAAGAAAAACTGTTTTTT.

The V and J genes are TRBV28 and TRBJ2-5, with a tentative D call TRBD2 (5 bases). The germline V and J ends were trimmed by 6 bases and 5 bases, with 16 bases remaining between them. The CDR3 extends over 14 amino acids. CDR1 and CDR2 from the germline V gene are MDHEN and SYDVKM. The CDR3 nucleotides read TGTGCCAGCAGCTCCTTTCGTCCGGGGGAGACCCAGTACTTC. It translates to CASSSFRPGETQYF.

V usage is TRBV2 and J usage is TRBJ2-5; no clear D gene. Germline values: CDR1 SNHLY, CDR2 FYNNEI. V lost 3 bases and J lost 2, with 1 base in between. The CDR3 is 11 amino acids. CDR3 sequence reads: CASSEQETQYF. CDR3 nucleotide sequence: TGTGCCAGCAGTGAGCAAGAGACCCAGTACTTC.

V and J are TRBV20-1 and TRBJ2-1; D remains unclear. Germline lookup yields CDR1 DFQATT and CDR2 SNEGSKA (reference sequence). The CDR3 runs to 11 residues. V dropped 1 base and J dropped 9 bases, with 7 bases sitting between them. Here the CDR3 DNA reads TGCAGTGCTAGAGTAGCTGTTGAGCAGTTCTTC. It codes for CSARVAVEQFF.

CDR3 sequence reads: CASNPRVAGRRGGELFF. Here the CDR3 DNA reads TGTGCCAGTAACCCAAGGGTAGCGGGCCGCCGAGGCGGGGAGCTGTTTTTT. V usage is TRBV19 and J usage is TRBJ2-2; 7 nucleotides line up with TRBD2. Germline V lookup: CDR1 LNHDA, CDR2 SQIVND (reference sequence). J was trimmed by 7 bases and V by 7 bases; bases with no gene match: 18. This CDR3 is built from 17 residues.

This chain links TRBV5-1 with TRBJ1-4, with D uncertain. The germline gives CDR1 SGHRS, CDR2 YFSETQ. Between the trimmed V and J ends, which lost 0 bases and 1 base, there was a span of 1 base. The CDR3 is made up of 13 amino acids. The CDR3 reads CASSLGTNEKLFF. The DNA of the CDR3 is TGCGCCAGCAGCTTGGGAACTAATGAAAAACTGTTTTTT.

This clone showed up just once. This chain uses TRBV28 with TRBJ2-7; TRBD2 aligns across 8 bases. Trimming at V came to 7 bases and at J to 3 bases, leaving 11 bases not matched to a gene. This CDR3 is 15 amino acids long. Germline values: CDR1 MDHEN, CDR2 SYDVKM. In DNA form, the CDR3 reads TGTGCCAGCACCTCAATAAGCGGGAGAAGCTACGAGCAGTACTTC. Translated, it gives CASTSISGRSYEQYF. Full variable domain (remainder filled in from reference TRBV28 and TRBJ2-7): DVKVTQSSRYLVKRTGEKVFLECVQDMDHENMFWYRQDPGLGLRLIYFSYDVKMKEKGDIPEGYSVSREKKERFSLILESASTNQTSMYLCASTSISGRSYEQYFGPGTRLTVT.

This clone has just a few counts. The gene calls are TRBV2 and TRBJ2-7, with 11 nucleotides matching TRBD1. Per germline, CDR1 SNHLY and CDR2 FYNNEI. CDR3 size: 14 residues. V shed 7 bases, J shed 2 bases, and the junction held 4 bases outside the gene matches. The CDR3 DNA follows: TGTGCCAGCACTACGGGACAGGGGGCCTACGAGCAGTACTTC. Amino acid sequence: CASTTGQGAYEQYF.

On this clone itself: An end of the junction differs from the germline gene, which may be a read error. The genes are TRBV5-3 and TRBJ2-5, with TRBD1 matching 7 bases. TRBV5-3 is identified as an open reading frame with a role that is uncertain. The CDR3 spans 14 residues. The CDR3 here is CASSLRTGRETQYF. The CDR3 nucleotides are TGTGCCAGCAGCTTGAGGACAGGTCGAGAGACCCAGTACTTC.

This sequence joins TRBV29-1 and TRBJ1-2; the D gene is possibly TRBD1 (5 bases). Germline CDR1 SQVTM, CDR2 ANQGSEA. The CDR3 consists of 13 residues. Trimming stripped 3 bases from V and 4 bases from J, with 12 bases between. The DNA of the CDR3 is TGCAGCGTTGATGGGGCAGGGATCTATGGCTACACCTTC. This sequence encodes CSVDGAGIYGYTF.